This T cell receptor (beta chain) came from a study of T cells in women clearing cervical HPV infection. Comment on this clone: The read ends 3 residues shy of where the CDR3 ends; the end is completed using the germline J gene.

Each participant carried one incident cervical HPV16 infection only. TCRdb keeps only in-frame clones here, not all; method: immunoSEQ multiplex PCR. Recorded for this sample: approximately 12,000 clones. The CDR3 loop spans 14 amino acids. Germline V gives CDR1 DFQATT, CDR2 SNEGSKA (reference sequence). The chain employs TRBV20-1 and TRBJ1-2; 8 bases match TRBD1. The origin of this receptor is a woman aged 18-70 years with a cervical HPV16 infection that either progressed to CIN3+ or cleared (not recorded which). Sequencing input: blood buffy coat. This CDR3 is CSASDYAGGAGYTF. The part of the CDR3 DNA that was read is TGCAGTGCTAGCGACTACGCAGGGGGCGCCGGC.